This passage covers 31 T cell receptor beta chains from one sample sequenced in a study of blood T cell repertoires in COVID-19. Repertoires were generated with immunoSEQ multiplex PCR, while TCRdb's copy carries only in-frame clones and drops some. This sample has around 200,000 clones, with 83% found just once. What was sequenced was peripheral blood. The receptors here all came from a man in his forties or fifties with active or convalescent COVID-19.

The rearrangement joins TRBV6-5 to TRBJ2-1; 10 bases agree with TRBD2. Germline V gene lookup returns CDR1 MNHEY and CDR2 SVGAGI. Trimming at V came to 10 bases and at J to 4 bases, leaving 7 bases not matched to a gene. The CDR3 runs 14 residues. CDR3 bases: TGTGCCACATCCAGCGGGGGGGATTACAATGAGCAGTTCTTC. Protein: CATSSGGDYNEQFF.

The chain joins TRBV15 to TRBJ2-4, with TRBD2 as a possible D gene (5 bases). The germline V and J ends were trimmed by 5 bases and 6 bases, with 11 bases remaining between them. CDR1 is LNHNV and CDR2 is YYDKDF in the germline V gene (reference sequence). The CDR3 has 13 amino acids. The CDR3 region has the DNA TGTGCCACCAGCCTCCGGGAAGTAAACATTCAGTACTTC. Amino acids: CATSLREVNIQYF.

This clone has more than one count but fewer than ten. The chain couples TRBV28 to TRBJ1-5; 8 bases are shared with TRBD1. This CDR3 region has 14 residues. Germline V gene lookup returns CDR1 MDHEN and CDR2 SYDVKM. The ends lost 3 bases at V and 6 bases at J; junction bases unmatched: 4. CDR3 in amino acids: CASSFRGRSQPQHF. CDR3 DNA sequence: TGTGCCAGCAGTTTCAGGGGGCGAAGTCAGCCCCAGCATTTT.

The V and J genes are TRBV5-8 and TRBJ1-5, with 8 bases that match TRBD1. The CDR3 consists of 18 residues. Trimming cost V 0 bases and J 3 bases; bases outside gene matches: 11. Germline CDR1 is SGHTS and CDR2 is YDEGEE. For the CDR3, the DNA is TGTGCCAGCAGCTTGGGGCGTCGGACAGGGACTAACAATCAGCCCCAGCATTTT. Its protein is CASSLGRRTGTNNQPQHF.

The rearrangement joins TRBV29-1 to TRBJ2-1, with 11 bases that match TRBD2. The germline CDR1 and CDR2 sequences are SQVTM and ANQGSEA. The CDR3 loop spans 14 amino acids. Trimming at V came to 3 bases and at J to 5 bases, leaving 3 bases not matched to a gene. The CDR3 region is CSVDSGRAHNEQFF. The CDR3 DNA reads TGCAGCGTTGATAGCGGGAGGGCCCACAATGAGCAGTTCTTC.

For this clone: A clone one base away is much larger, so this may be a read error. The chain recombines TRBV2 with TRBJ2-7; a weak D match, TRBD2 (5 bases). Germline lookup yields CDR1 SNHLY and CDR2 FYNNEI. The CDR3 sequence is 13 residues long. CDR3 nucleotides: TGTGCCAACAGTATCGACCCTGGTAGCGCGTCCAGATTC. Translating it yields CANSIDPGSASRF.

This clone was picked up a small number of times. V gene TRBV27 combines with J gene TRBJ1-4; 7 bases are shared with TRBD1. J was trimmed by 4 bases and V by 6 bases; bases with no gene match: 5. The V gene's germline CDR1 is MNHEY and CDR2 SMNVEV (reference sequence). The CDR3 consists of 14 residues. DNA for the CDR3: TGTGCCAGCAGGATGGGACAGAATAATGAAAAACTGTTTTTT. Its translation is CASRMGQNNEKLFF.

This chain connects TRBV7-6 to TRBJ1-5; D might be TRBD1 (6 bases). The CDR3 loop spans 13 amino acids. V was trimmed by 6 bases and J by 11 bases, leaving 17 bases between them. The germline CDR1 and CDR2 sequences are SGHVS and FNYEAQ. This CDR3 is CASSSDSEEAQHF. The CDR3 DNA reads TGTGCCAGCAGTTCGGACAGTGAAGAGGCCCAGCATTTT.

In its sample, this clone was seen a few times. The V call is TRBV27, the J call TRBJ2-5; TRBD2 agrees at 16 bases. This CDR3 contains 15 residues. Trimming took 6 bases from V and 4 from J; bases not matched to a gene: 2. CDR1 and CDR2 (germline): MNHEY, SMNVEV (reference sequence). CDR3 nucleotide sequence: TGTGCCAGCAGGGGACTAGCGGGAGGGGTAGAGACCCAGTACTTC. Translating it yields CASRGLAGGVETQYF.

The chain couples TRBV21-1 to TRBJ1-2. TRBV21-1 is given as a pseudogene. The CDR3 has 15 amino acids. For the CDR3, the DNA is TGTGCCAGCAGCCGCTTACGAGGGAACCAAGGTGGCTACACCTTC. Encoded protein: CASSRLRGNQGGYTF.

This chain links TRBV6-5 with TRBJ2-1; tentatively, D is TRBD1 (6 bases). The germline V gene has CDR1 MNHEY and CDR2 SVGAGI. The CDR3 length is 13 residues. Trimming removed 11 bases at V and 8 bases at J, with 19 bases between. The CDR3 region has the DNA TGTGCCTGCTCGGGACAAACGTTCGATGAGCAGTTCTTC. It codes for CACSGQTFDEQFF.

The CDR3 DNA reads as TGTGCCAGCACATCAGGGGGCAACCCCTACGAGCAGTACTTC. This translates into CASTSGGNPYEQYF. The V gene is TRBV6-5, the J gene TRBJ2-7; 8 positions agree with TRBD1. The V gene's germline CDR1 is MNHEY and CDR2 SVGAGI. V lost 7 bases and J lost 2; bases outside the gene matches: 7. This CDR3 is 14 amino acids long.

This sequence joins TRBV12-5 and TRBJ2-1; 9 positions match TRBD2. Trimming at V came to 7 bases and at J to 7 bases, leaving 11 bases not matched to a gene. The CDR3 sequence is 15 residues long. Germline CDR1 is LGHNT and CDR2 is FRNRAP. CDR3 sequence: CASVLGRGGENEQFF. Here the CDR3 DNA reads TGTGCTAGTGTCCTCGGGCGGGGGGGCGAAAATGAGCAGTTCTTC.

This rearrangement joins TRBV5-1 to TRBJ2-5; a possible D gene is TRBD1 (5 bases). CDR3 length: 13 residues. In germline, CDR1 is SGHRS, CDR2 YFSETQ. The ends were cut back, 0 bases at V and 2 bases at J, with 5 bases in the middle. The CDR3 DNA sequence: TGCGCCAGCAGCTTGGAGGGGCAAGAGACCCAGTACTTC. Translating it yields CASSLEGQETQYF.

The rearrangement uses TRBV30 and TRBJ1-1; TRBD1 might be the D (5 bases). This CDR3 region has 11 residues. CDR1 is GTSNPN and CDR2 is SVGIG in the germline V gene (reference sequence). Trimming pared 3 bases from V and 9 bases from J, leaving 11 bases between. The CDR3 loop reads CAWRIRVQAFF. For the CDR3, the DNA is TGTGCCTGGAGGATCAGGGTTCAAGCTTTCTTT.

V and J are TRBV12-3 or TRBV12-4 and TRBJ1-1; D gene uncertain. Trimming pared 6 bases from V and 5 bases from J, leaving 10 bases between. This CDR3 comprises 12 residues. As DNA, the CDR3 is TGTGCCAGCAGCCTTCGGAGGACTGAAGCTTTCTTT. Protein sequence: CASSLRRTEAFF.

The chain uses TRBV5-3 and TRBJ1-3, with TRBD1 as a possible D gene (6 bases). TRBV5-3 is an open reading frame whose function is uncertain. The CDR3 contains 16 residues. The germline V and J ends were trimmed by 4 bases and 2 bases, with 16 bases remaining between them. The CDR3 loop reads CARSGFRGAAGNTIYF. The CDR3 DNA is TGTGCCAGAAGCGGCTTCAGGGGAGCGGCTGGAAACACCATATATTTT.

J is TRBJ1-3 and V is TRBV19; 7 bases are a match to TRBD1. Germline values: CDR1 LNHDA, CDR2 SQIVND (reference sequence). This CDR3 is 14 amino acids long. The V gene end was trimmed by 3 bases and the J gene end by 2 bases; junction bases not matched to a gene: 1. Written as DNA, the CDR3 is TGTGCCAGTAGTATTCAGGGGGCTGGAAACACCATATATTTT. Protein: CASSIQGAGNTIYF. Looking up the rest from reference TRBV19 and TRBJ1-3 gives the full variable domain: DGGITQSPKYLFRKEGQNVTLSCEQNLNHDAMYWYRQDPGQGLRLIYYSQIVNDFQKGDIAEGYSVSREKKESFPLTVTSAQKNPTAFYLCASSIQGAGNTIYFGEGSWLTVV.

The V gene is TRBV5-4, the J gene TRBJ2-6; 7 bases are a match to TRBD2. The CDR3 runs to 16 residues. With V trimmed by 1 base and J by 2 bases, 3 bases remained unmatched. Germline CDR1 is SGHNT and CDR2 is YYREEE (reference sequence). This CDR3 is CASSLLAGAGANVLTF. In DNA form, the CDR3 reads TGTGCCAGCAGCTTGTTGGCGGGGGCTGGGGCCAACGTCCTGACTTTC.

V gene TRBV7-9 combines with J gene TRBJ1-2; D may be TRBD1 (6 bases). The CDR3 extends over 14 amino acids. Germline V gene sequence: CDR1 SEHNR, CDR2 FQNEAQ (reference sequence). Trimming shortened V by 3 bases and J by 7 bases, and 15 bases separated the two germline ends. The CDR3 is CASSFADRSRGYTF. The CDR3 bases are TGTGCCAGCAGCTTCGCGGACAGATCTCGTGGCTACACCTTC.

The rearrangement links TRBV18 to TRBJ1-1; D unresolved. CDR3 size: 14 residues. V was shortened by 3 bases and J by 1 base, with 9 bases between the two germline ends. Germline CDR1 is KGHSH and CDR2 is LQKENI. The CDR3 loop reads CASSPLVGNTEAFF. The CDR3 DNA sequence: TGTGCCAGCTCACCCCTGGTCGGGAACACTGAAGCTTTCTTT.

The chain recombines TRBV3-1 (or the pseudogene TRBV3-2) with TRBJ2-5, with 10 bases identical to TRBD2. Per the germline V gene, CDR1 is LGHDT and CDR2 is YNNKEL (reference sequence). V trimming: 0 bases; J trimming: 6 bases; junction bases outside the gene matches: 19. This CDR3 is 20 amino acids long. The CDR3 protein is CASSQDSGLAGAQGRKTQYF. CDR3 nucleotide sequence: TGTGCCAGCAGCCAAGATTCAGGGCTAGCGGGGGCGCAGGGAAGGAAGACCCAGTACTTC.

About this clone: Mismatch with germline at one junction end may stem from a read error. The CDR3 loop reads CASSAAPGQGIQGYTF. The DNA for the CDR3 is TGTGCTAGCAGCGCGGCGCCGGGACAGGGAATCCAGGGCTACACCTTC. The V call is TRBV7-7, the J call TRBJ1-2; TRBD1 matches at 9 bases. Germline V gene sequence: CDR1 SSHAT, CDR2 FNYEAQ (reference sequence). This CDR3 has 16 residues.

V usage is TRBV4-1 and J usage is TRBJ1-2, with D maybe TRBD1 (5 bases). This CDR3 has 15 amino acids. From germline, CDR1 is MGHRA and CDR2 YSYEKL. The V end was cut by 1 base, the J end by 2 bases, with 11 bases between. The DNA of the CDR3 is TGCGCCAGCAGCCAAGCCACGGCAGGGAACTATGGCTACACCTTC. It is translated as CASSQATAGNYGYTF.

This rearrangement joins TRBV30 to TRBJ1-1; D perhaps matches TRBD1 (6 bases). This CDR3 is 14 amino acids long. V was shortened by 5 bases and J by 5 bases, with 18 bases between the two germline ends. Germline V gene sequence: CDR1 GTSNPN, CDR2 SVGIG (reference sequence). The CDR3 region is CAWDAGGGRTEAFF. CDR3 DNA: TGTGCCTGGGACGCTGGGGGGGGCAGAACTGAAGCTTTCTTT.

Notes on this clone: This sample includes further DNA sequences coding for the same CDR3. The chain recombines TRBV18 with TRBJ2-3; no clear D. The germline V gene has CDR1 KGHSH and CDR2 LQKENI. CDR3 length: 12 amino acids. V was cut by 3 bases and J by 3 bases, with 4 bases left in between. CDR3: CASSPSTDTQYF. The CDR3 DNA reads as TGTGCCAGCTCACCCTCGACAGATACGCAGTATTTT.

The chain is built from TRBV5-1 and TRBJ2-2; D is undetermined. CDR3 size: 13 residues. CDR1 and CDR2 from the germline V gene are SGHRS and YFSETQ. Trimming removed 4 bases at V and 6 bases at J, with 10 bases between. The CDR3 region is CASSPSEAGELFF. In DNA form, the CDR3 reads TGCGCCAGCAGCCCATCCGAGGCCGGGGAGCTGTTTTTT.

The chain uses TRBV18 and TRBJ1-2; D is uncertain. The CDR3 sequence is 14 residues long. Trimming took 2 bases from V and 7 from J, leaving 14 bases between them. The germline V gene encodes CDR1 KGHSH and CDR2 LQKENI. The CDR3 is CASSPRLESSGYTF. Written as DNA, the CDR3 is TGTGCCAGCTCACCAAGGTTGGAGAGTTCTGGCTACACCTTC.

The table lists this clone with a count of one. The chain has TRBV7-2 and TRBJ2-1, with 7 bases aligning to TRBD2. This CDR3 spans 14 amino acids. Per germline, CDR1 SGHTA and CDR2 FQGNSA. Losses at the gene ends were 4 bases for V and 5 bases for J; bases not matched to a gene: 5. The chain's CDR3 is CASSSVAGNNEQFF. CDR3 bases: TGTGCCAGCAGCTCGGTAGCGGGTAACAATGAGCAGTTCTTC.

This sequence joins TRBV2 and TRBJ2-7; tentative D call: TRBD2 (6 bases). Deletions cut 7 bases from V and 0 bases from J, with 13 bases between. The CDR3 extends over 14 amino acids. Germline assignment: CDR1 SNHLY and CDR2 FYNNEI. The CDR3, as DNA: TGTGCCAGCACGGGAGACCGTGCCTCCTACGAGCAGTACTTC. The encoded protein is CASTGDRASYEQYF.

The gene calls are TRBV21-1 and TRBJ1-5; the table assigns TRBD1, which was not confirmed against the DNA. TRBV21-1 is labeled a pseudogene. The CDR3 consists of 16 residues. Here the CDR3 reads CASSGRPGQGRQPQHF. The CDR3 nucleotides are TGTGCCAGCAGCGGACGACCGGGACAGGGTCGACAGCCCCAGCATTTT.